The T cell receptor (beta chain) described here comes from a study of T cell responses to AZD1222 COVID-19 vaccine. Overall study findings and caveats: Without day 14 samples, only post-peak T cell repertoires were studied. Spike-specific TCR depth and breadth grew after two AZD1222 doses. A reported finding is that nearly half of spike-specific TCRs target unmutated variant regions.

Assay: immunoSEQ multiplex PCR; the TCRdb copy retains only in-frame clones and omits some. This table has 150,000 to 200,000 clones, just over 90% appearing once. Regarding this clone: The antigen is not known.

The V end was cut by 0 bases, the J end by 6 bases, with 14 bases between. Germline CDR1 PRHDT, CDR2 FYEKMQ (reference sequence). The CDR3 spans 15 residues. The gene calls are TRBV13 and TRBJ1-2; D may be TRBD1 (5 bases). The sequence was collected from an adult who received the MenACWY meningococcal vaccine as a control. The sequenced sample was peripheral blood, obtained 28 days after the second dose of the MenACWY control vaccine. In nucleotides, the CDR3 is TGTGCCAGCAGCTTAGGTCAGGGACTGAGGGATGGCTACACCTTC. Its protein is CASSLGQGLRDGYTF.